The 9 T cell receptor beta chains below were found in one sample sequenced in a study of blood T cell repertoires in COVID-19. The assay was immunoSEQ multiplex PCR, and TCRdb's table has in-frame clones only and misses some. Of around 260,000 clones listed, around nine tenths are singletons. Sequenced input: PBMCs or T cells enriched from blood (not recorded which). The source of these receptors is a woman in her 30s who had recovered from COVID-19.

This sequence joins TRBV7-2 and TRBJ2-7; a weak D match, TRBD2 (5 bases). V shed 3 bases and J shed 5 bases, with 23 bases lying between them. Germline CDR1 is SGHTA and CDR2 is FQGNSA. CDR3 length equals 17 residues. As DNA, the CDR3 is TGTGCCAGCAGCTTTACGTCCGGCGGGTGGAGGCGGAACGAGCAGTACTTC. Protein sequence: CASSFTSGGWRRNEQYF.

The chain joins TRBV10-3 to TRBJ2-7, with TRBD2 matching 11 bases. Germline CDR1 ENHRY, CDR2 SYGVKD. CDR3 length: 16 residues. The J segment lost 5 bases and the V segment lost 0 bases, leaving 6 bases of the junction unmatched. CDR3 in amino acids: CAISESVAGGIDEQYF. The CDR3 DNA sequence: TGTGCCATCAGTGAGTCTGTAGCGGGAGGGATCGACGAGCAGTACTTC.

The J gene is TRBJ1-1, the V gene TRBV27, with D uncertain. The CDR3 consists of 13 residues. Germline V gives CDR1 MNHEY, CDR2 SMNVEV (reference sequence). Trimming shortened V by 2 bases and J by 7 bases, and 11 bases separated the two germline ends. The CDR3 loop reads CASSLGSSFEAFF. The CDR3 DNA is TGTGCCAGCAGTTTAGGCAGTAGCTTTGAAGCTTTCTTT.

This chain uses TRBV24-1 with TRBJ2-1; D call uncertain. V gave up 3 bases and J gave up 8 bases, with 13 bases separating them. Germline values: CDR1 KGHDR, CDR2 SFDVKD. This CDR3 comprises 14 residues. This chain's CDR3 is CATSDELVGHEQFF. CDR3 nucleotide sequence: TGTGCCACCAGTGATGAGTTGGTGGGCCATGAGCAGTTCTTC.

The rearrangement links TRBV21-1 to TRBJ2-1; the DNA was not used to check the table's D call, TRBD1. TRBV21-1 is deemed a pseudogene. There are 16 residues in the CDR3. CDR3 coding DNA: TGTGCCAGCAGCAAACCCATGGACAGGGATTACAATGAGCAGTTCTTC. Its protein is CASSKPMDRDYNEQFF.

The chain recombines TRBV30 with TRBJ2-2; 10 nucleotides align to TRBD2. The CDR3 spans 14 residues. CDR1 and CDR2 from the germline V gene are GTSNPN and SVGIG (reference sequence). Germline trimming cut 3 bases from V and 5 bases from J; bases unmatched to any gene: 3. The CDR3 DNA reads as TGTGCCTGGAGCCCGGGACTAGCGACCGGGGAGCTGTTTTTT. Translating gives CAWSPGLATGELFF.

The DNA of the CDR3 is TGTGCCAGCAGCCCCAGAACGACAGGGCAGATAAGTGAAGCTTTCTTT. As protein: CASSPRTTGQISEAFF. The chain carries TRBV7-2 and TRBJ1-1; 7 positions match TRBD1. Per the germline V gene, CDR1 is SGHTA and CDR2 is FQGNSA. This CDR3 has 16 amino acids. V gave up 5 bases and J gave up 7 bases; unmatched junction bases: 16.

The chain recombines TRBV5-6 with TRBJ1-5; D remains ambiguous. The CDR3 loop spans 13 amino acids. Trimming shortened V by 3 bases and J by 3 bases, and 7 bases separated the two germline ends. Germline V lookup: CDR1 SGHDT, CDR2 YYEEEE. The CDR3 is CASSSWANQPQHF. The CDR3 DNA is TGTGCCAGCAGCTCTTGGGCCAATCAGCCCCAGCATTTT.

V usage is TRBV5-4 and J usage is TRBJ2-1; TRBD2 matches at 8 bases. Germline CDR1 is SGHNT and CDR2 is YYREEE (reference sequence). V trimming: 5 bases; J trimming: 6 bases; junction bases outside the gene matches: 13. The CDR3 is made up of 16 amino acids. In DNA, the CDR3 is TGTGCCAGCAGACAACCGGGACTAGTGAATCCCAATGAGCAGTTCTTC. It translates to CASRQPGLVNPNEQFF.